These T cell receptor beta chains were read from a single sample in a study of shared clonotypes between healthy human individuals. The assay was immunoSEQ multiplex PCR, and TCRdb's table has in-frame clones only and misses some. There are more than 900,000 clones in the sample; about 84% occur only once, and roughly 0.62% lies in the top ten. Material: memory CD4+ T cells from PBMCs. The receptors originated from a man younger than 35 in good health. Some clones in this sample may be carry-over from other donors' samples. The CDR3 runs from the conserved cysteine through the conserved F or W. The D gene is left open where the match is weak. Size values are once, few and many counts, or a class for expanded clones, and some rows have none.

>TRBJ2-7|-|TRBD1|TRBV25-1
TGTGCCAGCAGTAGGACAGGGGCCGCCTACGAGCAGTACTTC
CASSRTGAAYEQYF
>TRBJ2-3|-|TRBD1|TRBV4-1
TGCGCCAGCAGCCAACAGGGGGCGCTACCCACAGATACGCAGTATTTT
CASSQQGALPTDTQYF
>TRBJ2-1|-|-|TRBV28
TGTGCCAGCAGTCCCCCTGGAGGAGAGCAGTTCTTC
CASSPPGGEQFF
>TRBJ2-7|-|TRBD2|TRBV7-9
TGTGCCAGCAGCTTATTCGGAGCGGGATCCTACGAGCAGTACTTC
CASSLFGAGSYEQYF
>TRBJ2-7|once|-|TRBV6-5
TGTGCCAGCAGTTACTCGAGACTACTAAGCTCCTACGAGCAGTACTTC
CASSYSRLLSSYEQYF
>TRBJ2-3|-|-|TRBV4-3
TGCGCCAGCAGCCAAGAAATAGATCCTAGCACAGATACGCAGTATTTT
CASSQEIDPSTDTQYF
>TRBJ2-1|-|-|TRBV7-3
TGTGCCAGCAGCTTAACGGGGGATTTCAATGAGCAGTTCTTC
CASSLTGDFNEQFF
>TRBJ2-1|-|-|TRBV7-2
TGTGCCAGCAGCTTAGTGGCTAGCGCAAACAATGAGCAGTTCTTC
CASSLVASANNEQFF
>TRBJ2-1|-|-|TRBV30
TGTGCCTGGAGTGCGACAGTTATATCCTACAATGAGCAGTTCTTC
CAWSATVISYNEQFF
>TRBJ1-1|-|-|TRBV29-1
TGCAGCGTTGATACGGGGCGCACTGAAGCTTTCTTT
CSVDTGRTEAFF
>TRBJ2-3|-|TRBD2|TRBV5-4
TGTGCCAGCAGCGCGGGACTAGCGGGCAGCACAGATACGCAGTATTTT
CASSAGLAGSTDTQYF
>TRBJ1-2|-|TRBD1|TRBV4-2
TGTGCCAGCAGCCAGGGGACAGAGTACAGCTATGGCTACACCTTC
CASSQGTEYSYGYTF
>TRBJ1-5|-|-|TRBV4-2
TGTGCCAGCAGCCCCCGCGTCGTACAGGACAATCAGCCCCAGCATTTT
CASSPRVVQDNQPQHF
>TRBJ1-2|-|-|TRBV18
TGTGCCAGCTCACCAGCCCAGGGTAGCTTTAACTATGGCTACACCTTC
CASSPAQGSFNYGYTF
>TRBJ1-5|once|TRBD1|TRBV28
TGTGCCAGCAGTCCAAACAGGGGTAGCAATCAGCCCCAGCATTTT
CASSPNRGSNQPQHF
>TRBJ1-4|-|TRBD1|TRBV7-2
TGTGCCAGCAGCATACACGGACAGGGAAGTGAAAAACTGTTTTTT
CASSIHGQGSEKLFF
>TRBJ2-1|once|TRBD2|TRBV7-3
TGTGCCAGCAGCCCCCGGGCTAGCGGGAGGAATCATGAGCAGTTCTTC
CASSPRASGRNHEQFF
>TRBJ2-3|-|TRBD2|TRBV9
TGTGCCAGCAGCGTAGCTGTGACTAGCGGCACAGATACGCAGTATTTT
CASSVAVTSGTDTQYF
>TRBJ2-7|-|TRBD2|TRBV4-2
TGTGCCAGCAGCCCTATGGGAGGTCTAGCGGCTTCCTACGAGCAGTACTTC
CASSPMGGLAASYEQYF
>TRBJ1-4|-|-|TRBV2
TGTGCCAGCTGGAGGGGTAGGGGTGAAAAACTGTTTTTT
CASWRGRGEKLFF
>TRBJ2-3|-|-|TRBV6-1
TGTGCCAGCACTTCCCGCGGACTCACAGATACGCAGTATTTT
CASTSRGLTDTQYF
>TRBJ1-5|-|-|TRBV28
TGTGCCAGCGGATCACAGGGAAATCAGCCCCAGCATTTT
CASGSQGNQPQHF
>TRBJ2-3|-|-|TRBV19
TGTGCCAGTCGCAGACAGTCTAGCACAGATACGCAGTATTTT
CASRRQSSTDTQYF
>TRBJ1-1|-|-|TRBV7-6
TGTGCCAGCAGCTTAGCCGGAGGTGGGGAGACTGAAGCTTTCTTT
CASSLAGGGETEAFF
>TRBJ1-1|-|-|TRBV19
TGTGCCAGTAGTGGAGAATGGGGGAGTGGGGCTTTCTTT
CASSGEWGSGAFF
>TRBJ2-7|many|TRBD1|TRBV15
TGTGCCACCAGCAGGACAGGGGCGAACTACGAGCAGTACTTC
CATSRTGANYEQYF
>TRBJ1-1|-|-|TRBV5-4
TGTGCCAGCAGCTTGGGGGGCGGTGCCACTGAAGCTTTCTTT
CASSLGGGATEAFF
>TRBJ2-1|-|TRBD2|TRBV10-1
TGCGCCAGCAGTGTTGCTAGCGGGGGTTACAATGAGCAGTTCTTC
CASSVASGGYNEQFF
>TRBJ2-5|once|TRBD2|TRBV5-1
TGCGCCAGCAGCTTCCAGGGACTAGCGGGAGGCAGAGAGACCCAGTACTTC
CASSFQGLAGGRETQYF
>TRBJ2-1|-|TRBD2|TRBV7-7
TGTGCCAGCAGCTTGAGCGGGATCAATGAGCAGTTCTTC
CASSLSGINEQFF
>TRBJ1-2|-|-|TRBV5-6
TGTGCCAGCGATCAGAGGTCCGCCCTTCCAGACTATGGCTACACCTTC
CASDQRSALPDYGYTF
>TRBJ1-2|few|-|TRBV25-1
TGTGCCAGCAGTGCTGGAGCTAAGTATGGCTACACCTTC
CASSAGAKYGYTF